This TCR beta chain was observed in a study of cytomegalovirus exposure and HLA in healthy donors. The PCR employed 60 Vbeta primers together with 13 Jbeta primers. Produced via immunoSEQ multiplex PCR; TCRdb's table is partial and in-frame only. The table includes approximately 120,000 clones, 80% detected once. The V gene's germline CDR1 is LNHDA and CDR2 SQIVND (reference sequence). The CDR3 loop spans 15 amino acids. V was pared by 3 bases and J by 0 bases, with 9 bases between. The V and J genes are TRBV19 and TRBJ1-5; the D is unclear. The TCR originated in a man younger than 40 in good health and CMV-seropositive. Sequenced: PBMCs. As DNA, the CDR3 is TGTGCCAGTAGTATTAGGAGTTATAGCAATCAGCCCCAGCATTTT. It codes for CASSIRSYSNQPQHF.